The 17 T cell receptor beta chains reported below all come from one sample, sequenced in a study of cytomegalovirus exposure and HLA in healthy donors. In the PCR, 60 Vbeta and 13 Jbeta primers were used. The protocol was immunoSEQ multiplex PCR, while the TCRdb copy is restricted to in-frame clones and leaves out a portion. The repertoire holds about 98,000 clones, with around 80% as singletons. Sequencing was carried out using PBMCs. Every receptor here comes from a man aged 35-49 years in good health and CMV-seronegative.

The chain joins TRBV2 to TRBJ2-7; the D is unclear. The CDR3 has 18 residues. V lost 4 bases to trimming and J lost 1 base, with 23 bases between them. CDR1 and CDR2 from the germline V gene are SNHLY and FYNNEI. Here the CDR3 reads CASSAPNRTEPTSYEQYF. The DNA for the CDR3 is TGTGCCAGCAGTGCTCCAAACCGAACAGAACCTACTTCCTACGAGCAGTACTTC.

The rearrangement joins TRBV5-1 to TRBJ2-7; D possibly corresponds to TRBD1 (6 bases). CDR1 SGHRS and CDR2 YFSETQ come from the germline V gene. The CDR3 spans 13 residues. The V end was cut by 3 bases, the J end by 7 bases, with 14 bases between. The CDR3 DNA is TGCGCCAGCAGCTCTACTGGGGGCCGGGAGCAGTACTTC. Protein sequence: CASSSTGGREQYF.

V and J are TRBV30 and TRBJ1-6; maybe TRBD1 (6 bases). Germline-derived CDR1 and CDR2 are GTSNPN and SVGIG (reference sequence). The CDR3 consists of 15 residues. V lost 2 bases to trimming and J lost 6 bases, with 14 bases between them. The CDR3 protein is CAWSWGGLGNSPLHF. The DNA of the CDR3 is TGTGCCTGGAGTTGGGGGGGGCTCGGTAATTCACCCCTCCACTTT.

The CDR3 DNA follows: TGCGCCAGCAGCTTGGCCCCGACTGGGAGCCAAGAGACCCAGTACTTC. Its translation is CASSLAPTGSQETQYF. The chain uses TRBV5-1 and TRBJ2-5; D may be TRBD2 (5 bases). In germline, CDR1 is SGHRS, CDR2 YFSETQ. This CDR3 has 16 amino acids. V dropped 0 bases and J dropped 1 base, with 13 bases sitting between them.

This chain links TRBV5-6 with TRBJ1-1, with 12 nucleotides matching TRBD1. V trimming: 3 bases; J trimming: 5 bases; junction bases outside the gene matches: 11. CDR1 is SGHDT and CDR2 is YYEEEE in the germline V gene. The CDR3 is made up of 17 amino acids. CDR3 bases: TGTGCCAGCAGCTACGGTCCGGGACAGGGGGCTTTTACTGAAGCTTTCTTT. As protein: CASSYGPGQGAFTEAFF.

CDR3 coding DNA: TGTGCCAGCAGCTTAACCGGGACAGGGGGCCGTCAGCCCCAGCATTTT. Translation: CASSLTGTGGRQPQHF. The genes are TRBV7-2 and TRBJ1-5, with TRBD1 matching over 12 bases. Trimming removed 2 bases from V and 6 bases from J; junction bases left unmatched: 5. CDR1 and CDR2 from the germline V gene are SGHTA and FQGNSA. This CDR3 has 16 residues.

This chain uses TRBV11-2 with TRBJ2-4; 7 bases align to TRBD1. Germline lookup yields CDR1 SGHAT and CDR2 FQNNGV. J lost 5 bases, V lost 8 bases, and 3 bases had no gene match. CDR3 length equals 12 residues. The CDR3 DNA sequence: TGTGCCAGCGGAGGACAGGAAAACATTCAGTACTTC. This codes for CASGGQENIQYF.

This chain uses TRBV7-8 with TRBJ2-7; 7 nucleotides align to TRBD1. After removal of 3 bases from V and 0 bases from J, the junction contained 8 bases not matched to a gene. In germline, CDR1 is SGHVS, CDR2 FQNEAQ. This CDR3 has 16 amino acids. CDR3 sequence reads: CASSLVIRDSSYEQYF. CDR3 in DNA: TGTGCCAGCAGCTTGGTGATCCGGGACAGCTCCTACGAGCAGTACTTC.

V usage is TRBV9 and J usage is TRBJ2-3; tentative D call: TRBD2 (5 bases). CDR1 is SGDLS and CDR2 is YYNGEE in the germline V gene. V was cut by 0 bases and J by 3 bases, with 11 bases left in between. The CDR3 loop spans 15 amino acids. The CDR3: CASSVGLAITDTQYF. The DNA for the CDR3 is TGTGCCAGCAGCGTAGGGTTAGCGATAACAGATACGCAGTATTTT.

The V call is TRBV4-3, the J call TRBJ1-2; 7 bases are a match to TRBD1. Germline V lookup: CDR1 LGHNA, CDR2 YSLEER. Losses at the gene ends were 4 bases for V and 7 bases for J; bases not matched to a gene: 12. This CDR3 has 15 residues. The CDR3 sequence is CASSLRDRKPGGYTF. The CDR3 region has the DNA TGCGCCAGCAGCCTACGGGACAGAAAACCAGGTGGCTACACCTTC.

V and J are TRBV21-1 and TRBJ1-5; the DNA was not compared with TRBD1, the D call given in the table. TRBV21-1 is reported as a pseudogene. The CDR3 totals 15 residues. CDR3 loop: CASSKLQGIRQPQHF. In DNA form, the CDR3 reads TGTGCCAGCAGCAAACTCCAGGGAATACGTCAGCCCCAGCATTTT.

CDR3 in DNA: TGTGCCAGCAGCTTAGATCGTGTCGGTCAGCCCCAGCATTTT. Protein product: CASSLDRVGQPQHF. The V call is TRBV11-2, the J call TRBJ1-5, with D unresolved. CDR1 SGHAT and CDR2 FQNNGV come from the germline V gene. CDR3 size: 14 residues. Between the trimmed V and J ends, which lost 0 bases and 6 bases, there was a span of 9 bases.

This clone was counted a few times. The V gene is TRBV6-1, the J gene TRBJ2-3, with TRBD2 matching over 9 bases. Unmatched junction bases numbered 2, after V lost 5 bases and J lost 8 bases. Germline V lookup: CDR1 MNHNS, CDR2 SASEGT. CDR3 length: 12 residues. CDR3 region: CASSLLAGTQYF. CDR3 sequence (DNA): TGTGCCAGCAGTTTACTAGCGGGTACGCAGTATTTT.

Only one count was recorded for this clone. The chain couples TRBV5-1 to TRBJ2-7; TRBD1 matches at 7 bases. Germline V gene sequence: CDR1 SGHRS, CDR2 YFSETQ. J gave up 3 bases and V 3 bases, and 15 bases lay outside the gene matches. The CDR3 loop spans 17 amino acids. This CDR3 reads CASSSMGEGAIDYEQYF. The CDR3 DNA follows: TGCGCCAGCAGCTCAATGGGAGAGGGGGCCATCGACTACGAGCAGTACTTC.

The chain combines TRBV7-9 with TRBJ1-1; TRBD1 aligns across 9 bases. The CDR3 is 15 residues long. CDR1 and CDR2 (germline): SEHNR, FQNEAQ (reference sequence). V shed 2 bases and J 3 bases; nucleotides not matched to a gene: 4. The CDR3 DNA reads as TGTGCCAGCAGCTTAACGAGGACAGGGGACACTGAAGCTTTCTTT. Protein sequence: CASSLTRTGDTEAFF.

The chain uses TRBV5-1 and TRBJ1-1, with D possibly being TRBD1 (6 bases). V was trimmed by 0 bases and J by 7 bases, leaving 13 bases between them. Germline V gene lookup returns CDR1 SGHRS and CDR2 YFSETQ. The CDR3 contains 14 residues. The CDR3 is CASSLAPGDREAFF. The DNA of the CDR3 is TGCGCCAGCAGCTTGGCACCAGGGGACCGTGAAGCTTTCTTT.

This chain uses TRBV9 with TRBJ2-3; D gene unclear. The CDR3 extends over 15 amino acids. The V end lost 0 bases, the J end lost 0 bases, and 8 bases lay between the germline ends. Per the germline V gene, CDR1 is SGDLS and CDR2 is YYNGEE. The CDR3 reads CASSVVAESTDTQYF. CDR3 bases: TGTGCCAGCAGCGTAGTGGCGGAAAGCACAGATACGCAGTATTTT.